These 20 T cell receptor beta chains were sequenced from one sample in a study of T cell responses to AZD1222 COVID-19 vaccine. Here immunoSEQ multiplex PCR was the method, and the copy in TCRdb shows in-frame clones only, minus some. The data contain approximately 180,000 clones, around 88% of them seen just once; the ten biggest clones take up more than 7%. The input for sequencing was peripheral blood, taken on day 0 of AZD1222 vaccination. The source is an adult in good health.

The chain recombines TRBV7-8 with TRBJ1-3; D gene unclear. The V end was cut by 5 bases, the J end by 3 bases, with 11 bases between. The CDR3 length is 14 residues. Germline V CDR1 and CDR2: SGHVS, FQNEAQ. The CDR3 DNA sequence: TGTGCCAGCAGCCTAGAGGTGGATGGAAACACCATATATTTT. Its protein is CASSLEVDGNTIYF.

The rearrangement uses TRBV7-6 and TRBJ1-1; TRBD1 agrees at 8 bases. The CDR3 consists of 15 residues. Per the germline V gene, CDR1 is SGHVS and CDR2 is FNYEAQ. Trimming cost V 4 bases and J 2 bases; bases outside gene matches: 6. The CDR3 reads CASSSSGTGNTEAFF. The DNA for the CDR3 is TGTGCCAGCAGCTCTTCCGGGACAGGCAACACTGAAGCTTTCTTT.

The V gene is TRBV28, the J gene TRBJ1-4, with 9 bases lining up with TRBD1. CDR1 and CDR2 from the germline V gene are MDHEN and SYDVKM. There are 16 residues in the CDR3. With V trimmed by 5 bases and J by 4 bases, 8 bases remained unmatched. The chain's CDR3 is CASSVFGTGINEKLFF. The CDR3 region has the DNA TGTGCCAGCAGTGTCTTCGGGACAGGGATTAATGAAAAACTGTTTTTT. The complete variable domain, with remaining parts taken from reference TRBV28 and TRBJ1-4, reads DVKVTQSSRYLVKRTGEKVFLECVQDMDHENMFWYRQDPGLGLRLIYFSYDVKMKEKGDIPEGYSVSREKKERFSLILESASTNQTSMYLCASSVFGTGINEKLFFGSGTQLSVL.

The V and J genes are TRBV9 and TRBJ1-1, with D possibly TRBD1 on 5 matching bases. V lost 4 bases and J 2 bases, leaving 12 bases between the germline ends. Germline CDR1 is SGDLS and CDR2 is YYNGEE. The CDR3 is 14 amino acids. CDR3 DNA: TGTGCCAGCAGCCCTCGGGGACTCAACACTGAAGCTTTCTTT. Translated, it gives CASSPRGLNTEAFF.

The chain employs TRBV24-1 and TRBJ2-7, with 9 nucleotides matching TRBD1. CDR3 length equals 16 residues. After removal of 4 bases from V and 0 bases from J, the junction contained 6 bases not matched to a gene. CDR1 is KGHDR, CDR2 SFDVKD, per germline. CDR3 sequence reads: CATSEQQGASSYEQYF. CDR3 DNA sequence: TGTGCCACCAGTGAGCAACAGGGGGCCAGCTCCTACGAGCAGTACTTC.

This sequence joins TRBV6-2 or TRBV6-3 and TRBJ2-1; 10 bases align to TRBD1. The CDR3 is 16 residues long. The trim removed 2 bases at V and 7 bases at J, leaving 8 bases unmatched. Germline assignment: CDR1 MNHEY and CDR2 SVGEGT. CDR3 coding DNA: TGTGCCAGCAGTTACGGGGGACAGGGGTGGGCGAATGAGCAGTTCTTC. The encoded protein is CASSYGGQGWANEQFF.

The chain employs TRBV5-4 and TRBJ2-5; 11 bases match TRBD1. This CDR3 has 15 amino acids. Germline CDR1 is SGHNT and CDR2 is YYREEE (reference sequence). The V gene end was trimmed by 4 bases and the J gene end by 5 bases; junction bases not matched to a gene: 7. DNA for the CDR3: TGTGCCAGCAGCCTCCGGACAGGGGGCTTGGAGACCCAGTACTTC. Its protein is CASSLRTGGLETQYF.

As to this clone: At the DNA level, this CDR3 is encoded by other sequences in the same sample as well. The CDR3 region is CASSYSYGYTF. Here the CDR3 DNA reads TGTGCCAGCAGTTACTCCTATGGCTACACCTTC. The V gene is TRBV6-2 or TRBV6-3, the J gene TRBJ1-2, with D unresolved. The CDR3 sequence is 11 residues long. The V end was cut by 0 bases, the J end by 4 bases, with 0 bases between. Germline values: CDR1 MNHEY, CDR2 SVGEGT.

The CDR3 DNA is TGTGCCAGCAGCGTAGATACGCAAGAGACCCAGTACTTC. The encoded protein is CASSVDTQETQYF. The chain carries TRBV9 and TRBJ2-5; no definite D call. Germline CDR1 is SGDLS and CDR2 is YYNGEE. This CDR3 has 13 residues. V was trimmed by 0 bases and J by 2 bases, leaving 5 bases between them.

Here the CDR3 reads CAWSSDRVFQPQHF. For the CDR3, the DNA is TGTGCCTGGAGTTCAGACAGGGTTTTTCAGCCCCAGCATTTT. V and J are TRBV30 and TRBJ1-5; 7 bases match TRBD1. Germline CDR1 is GTSNPN and CDR2 is SVGIG (reference sequence). V lost 2 bases, J lost 6 bases, and 7 bases stayed unmatched. The CDR3 is 14 residues long.

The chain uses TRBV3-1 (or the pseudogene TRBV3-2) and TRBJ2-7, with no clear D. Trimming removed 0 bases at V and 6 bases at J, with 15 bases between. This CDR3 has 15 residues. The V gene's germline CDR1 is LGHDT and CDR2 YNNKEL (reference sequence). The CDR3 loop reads CASSQEGRISPEQYF. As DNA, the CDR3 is TGTGCCAGCAGCCAAGAAGGCAGGATATCCCCCGAGCAGTACTTC.

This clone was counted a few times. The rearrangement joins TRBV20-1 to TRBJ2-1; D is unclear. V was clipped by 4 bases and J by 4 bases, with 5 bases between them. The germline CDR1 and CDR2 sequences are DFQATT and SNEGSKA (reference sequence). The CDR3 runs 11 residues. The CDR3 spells CSATGYNEQFF. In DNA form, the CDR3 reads TGCAGTGCTACCGGATACAATGAGCAGTTCTTC.

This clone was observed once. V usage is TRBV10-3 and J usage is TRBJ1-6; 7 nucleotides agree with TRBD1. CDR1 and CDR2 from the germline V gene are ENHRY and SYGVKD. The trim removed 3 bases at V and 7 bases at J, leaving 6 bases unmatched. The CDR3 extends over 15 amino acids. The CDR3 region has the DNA TGTGCCATCAGTGAACGGACAGGCCTCAATTCACCCCTCCACTTT. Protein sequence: CAISERTGLNSPLHF.

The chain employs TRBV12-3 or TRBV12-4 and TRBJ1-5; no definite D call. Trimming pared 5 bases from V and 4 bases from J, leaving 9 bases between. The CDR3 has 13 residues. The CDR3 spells CASSLSLNQPQHF. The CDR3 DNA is TGTGCCAGCAGTCTTAGTCTGAATCAGCCCCAGCATTTT.

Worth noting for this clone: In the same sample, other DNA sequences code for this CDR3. DNA for the CDR3: TGTGCCAGCACCGGCGGGGGACTGACAGATACGCAGTATTTT. This codes for CASTGGGLTDTQYF. J is TRBJ2-3 and V is TRBV2, with 7 bases matching TRBD2. Germline V CDR1 and CDR2: SNHLY, FYNNEI. The junction had 7 bases not matched to a gene; V was cut back by 7 bases and J by 3 bases. The CDR3 is 14 residues long.

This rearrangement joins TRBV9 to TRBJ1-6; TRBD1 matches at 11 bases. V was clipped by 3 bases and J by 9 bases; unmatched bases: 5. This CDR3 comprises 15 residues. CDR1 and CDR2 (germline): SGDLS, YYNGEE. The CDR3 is CASSGPGQGGSPLHF. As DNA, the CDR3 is TGTGCCAGCAGCGGGCCGGGACAGGGGGGTTCACCCCTCCACTTT.

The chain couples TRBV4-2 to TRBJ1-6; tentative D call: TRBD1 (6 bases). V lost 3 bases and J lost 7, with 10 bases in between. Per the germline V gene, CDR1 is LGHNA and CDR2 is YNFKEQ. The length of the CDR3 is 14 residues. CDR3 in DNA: TGTGCCAGCAGCCACAACAGGGAGAATTCACCCCTCCACTTT. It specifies CASSHNRENSPLHF.

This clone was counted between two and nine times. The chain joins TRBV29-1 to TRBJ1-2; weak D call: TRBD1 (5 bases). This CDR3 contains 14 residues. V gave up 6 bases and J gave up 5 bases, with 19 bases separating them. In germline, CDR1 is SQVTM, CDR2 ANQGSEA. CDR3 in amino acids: CSVAGASSPYGYTF. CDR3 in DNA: TGCAGCGTGGCCGGGGCCTCCTCCCCATATGGCTACACCTTC. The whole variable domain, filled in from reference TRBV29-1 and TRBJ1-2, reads SAVISQKPSRDICQRGTSLTIQCQVDSQVTMMFWYRQQPGQSLTLIATANQGSEATYESGFVIDKFPISRPNLTFSTLTVSNMSPEDSSIYLCSVAGASSPYGYTFGSGTRLTVV.

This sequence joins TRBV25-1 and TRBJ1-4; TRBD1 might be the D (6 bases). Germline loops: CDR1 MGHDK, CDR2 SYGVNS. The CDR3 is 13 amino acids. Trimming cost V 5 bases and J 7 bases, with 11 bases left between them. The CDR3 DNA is TGTGCCAGCAGTCGGACAGCGGGTGAAAAACTGTTTTTT. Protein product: CASSRTAGEKLFF.

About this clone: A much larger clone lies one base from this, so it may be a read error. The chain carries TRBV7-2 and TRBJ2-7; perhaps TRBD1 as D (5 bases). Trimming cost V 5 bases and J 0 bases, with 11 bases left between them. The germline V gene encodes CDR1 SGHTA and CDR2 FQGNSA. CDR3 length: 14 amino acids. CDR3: CASSIRQSSYEQYF. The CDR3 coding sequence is TGTGCCAGCAGCATCCGACAGAGCTCCTACGAGCAGTACTTC.